This record covers a single TCR beta chain. The antigen remains unidentified. A much larger clone lies one base from this, so it may be a read error. Documented time point: newly diagnosed GD, antithyroid drugs for less than 3 months. PBMC RNA served as the TCR library source. The record originates from a study of regulatory T cells in long-lasting Graves disease. Arm-PCR of CDR3 regions with iRepertoire HTBI primers generated TCR beta libraries. TCRdb processed the multiplex PCR reads anew with MiXCR; each CDR3 protein has one entry. The sample lists roughly 500,000 distinct CDR3 sequences; approximately 14% were seen once. Overall study findings and caveats: Persistent disease favored TRBV28, TRBJ1-2 and TRBJ2-5. The study found persistent patients shared more public clonotypes (over 2,500) than new patients (approximately 970).

There are 17 residues in the CDR3. Germline V gene data show CDR1 as SGHAT and CDR2 as FQNNGV. The data were also submitted as part of a second study, on T cells in Graves' hyperthyroidism and ophthalmopathy. As that study records: Thyroid ultrasound, orbital computed tomography, clinical symptoms, and serum thyroxine and TRAb underpinned diagnoses. The majority of expanded thyroid clonotypes above 0.001 also appeared in blood.

The rearrangement links TRBV11-2 to TRBJ2-7; TRBD1 matches 9 bases. This TCR was sampled from a woman aged 45-65 years with Graves disease. Sequenced material: peripheral blood mononuclear cells (PBMCs), taken at new diagnosis, from a patient treated with antithyroid drugs. The DNA for the CDR3 is TGTGCCAGCAACAAACAAATAGGGACAGGGTCCACCTACGGGCAGTACTTC. Translating it yields CASNKQIGTGSTYGQYF.